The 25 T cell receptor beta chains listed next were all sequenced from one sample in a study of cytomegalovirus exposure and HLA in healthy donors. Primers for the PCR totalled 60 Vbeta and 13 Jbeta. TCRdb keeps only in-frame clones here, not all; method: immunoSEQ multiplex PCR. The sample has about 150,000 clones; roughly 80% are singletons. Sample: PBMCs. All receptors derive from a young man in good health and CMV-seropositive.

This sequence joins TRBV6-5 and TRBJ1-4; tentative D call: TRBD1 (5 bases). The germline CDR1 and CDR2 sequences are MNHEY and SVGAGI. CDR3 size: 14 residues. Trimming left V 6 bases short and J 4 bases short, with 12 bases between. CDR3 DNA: TGTGCCAGCAGAATCGACAGAAATAATGAAAAACTGTTTTTT. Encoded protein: CASRIDRNNEKLFF.

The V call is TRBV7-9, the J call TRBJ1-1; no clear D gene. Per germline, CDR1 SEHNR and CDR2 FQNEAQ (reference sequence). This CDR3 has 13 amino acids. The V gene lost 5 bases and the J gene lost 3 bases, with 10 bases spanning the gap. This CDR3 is CASSLNRDTEAFF. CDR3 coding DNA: TGTGCCAGCAGCCTCAACCGGGACACTGAAGCTTTCTTT.

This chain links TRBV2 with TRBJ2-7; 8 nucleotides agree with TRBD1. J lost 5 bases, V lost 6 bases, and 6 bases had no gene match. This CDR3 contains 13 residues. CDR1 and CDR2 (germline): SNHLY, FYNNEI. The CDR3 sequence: CASRVDRENEQYF. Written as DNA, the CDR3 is TGTGCCAGCAGGGTGGACAGGGAAAACGAGCAGTACTTC.

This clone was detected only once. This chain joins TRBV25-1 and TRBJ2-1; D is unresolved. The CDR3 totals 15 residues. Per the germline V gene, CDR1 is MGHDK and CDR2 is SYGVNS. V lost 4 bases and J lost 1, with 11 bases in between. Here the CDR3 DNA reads TGTGCCAGCAGTGGAGCAACCGTGTCCTACAATGAGCAGTTCTTC. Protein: CASSGATVSYNEQFF.

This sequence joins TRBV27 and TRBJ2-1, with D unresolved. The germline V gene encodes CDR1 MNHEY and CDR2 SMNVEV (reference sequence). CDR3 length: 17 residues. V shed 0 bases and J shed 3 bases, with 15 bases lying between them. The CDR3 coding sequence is TGTGCCAGCAGTTTATCGGCGGCGGAACCTTACTACAATGAGCAGTTCTTC. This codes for CASSLSAAEPYYNEQFF.

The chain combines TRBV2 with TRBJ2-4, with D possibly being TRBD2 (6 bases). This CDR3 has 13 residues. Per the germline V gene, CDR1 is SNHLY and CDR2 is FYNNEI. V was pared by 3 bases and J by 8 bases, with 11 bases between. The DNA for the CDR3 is TGTGCCAGCAGTGAGGGACTGAGCGACATTCAGTACTTC. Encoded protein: CASSEGLSDIQYF.

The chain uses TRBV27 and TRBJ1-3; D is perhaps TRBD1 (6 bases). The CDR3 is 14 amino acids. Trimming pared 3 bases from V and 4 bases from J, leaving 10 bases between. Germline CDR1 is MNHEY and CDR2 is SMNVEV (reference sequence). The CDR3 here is CASSLAGEGNTIYF. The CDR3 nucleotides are TGTGCCAGCAGTTTGGCAGGGGAGGGAAACACCATATATTTT.

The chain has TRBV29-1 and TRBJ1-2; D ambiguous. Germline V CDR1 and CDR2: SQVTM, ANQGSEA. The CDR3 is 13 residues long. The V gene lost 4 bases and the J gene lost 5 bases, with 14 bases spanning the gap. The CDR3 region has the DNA TGCAGCGTTGTGGTTATGGAGGCATATGGCTACACCTTC. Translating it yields CSVVVMEAYGYTF.

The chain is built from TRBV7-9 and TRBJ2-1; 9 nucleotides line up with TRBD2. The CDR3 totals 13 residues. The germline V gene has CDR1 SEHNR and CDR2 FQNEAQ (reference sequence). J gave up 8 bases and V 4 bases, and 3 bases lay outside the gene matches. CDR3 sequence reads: CASSSGLADEQFF. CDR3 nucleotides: TGTGCCAGCAGCTCGGGACTAGCTGATGAGCAGTTCTTC. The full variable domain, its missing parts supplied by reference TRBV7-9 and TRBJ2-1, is DTGVSQNPRHKITKRGQNVTFRCDPISEHNRLYWYRQTLGQGPEFLTYFQNEAQLEKSRLLSDRFSAERPKGSFSTLEIQRTEQGDSAMYLCASSSGLADEQFFGPGTRLTVL.

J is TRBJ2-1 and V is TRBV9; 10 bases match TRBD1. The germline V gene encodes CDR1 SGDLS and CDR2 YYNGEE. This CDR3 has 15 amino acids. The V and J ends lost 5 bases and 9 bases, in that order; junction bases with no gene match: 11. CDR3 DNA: TGTGCCAGCAGTGCCGGGGGAGGGACAGGGGCTGAGCAGTTCTTC. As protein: CASSAGGGTGAEQFF.

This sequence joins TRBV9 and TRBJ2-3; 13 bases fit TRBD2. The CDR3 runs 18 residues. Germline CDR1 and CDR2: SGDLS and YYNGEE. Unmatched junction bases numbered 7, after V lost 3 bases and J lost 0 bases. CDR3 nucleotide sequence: TGTGCCAGCAGCGACACTAGCGGGAGGGCACCTAGCACAGATACGCAGTATTTT. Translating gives CASSDTSGRAPSTDTQYF.

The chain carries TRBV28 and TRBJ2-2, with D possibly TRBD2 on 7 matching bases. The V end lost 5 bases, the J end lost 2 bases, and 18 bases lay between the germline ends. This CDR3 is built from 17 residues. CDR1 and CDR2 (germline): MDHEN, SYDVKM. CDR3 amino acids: CASSPTGRGFNTGELFF. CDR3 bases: TGTGCCAGCAGTCCGACGGGGAGGGGGTTTAACACCGGGGAGCTGTTTTTT.

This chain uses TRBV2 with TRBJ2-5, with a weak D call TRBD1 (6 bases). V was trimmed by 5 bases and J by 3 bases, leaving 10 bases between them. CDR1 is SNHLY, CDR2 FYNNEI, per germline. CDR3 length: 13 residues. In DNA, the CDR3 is TGTGCCAGCAGTTTAACAGGGAAAGAGACCCAGTACTTC. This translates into CASSLTGKETQYF.

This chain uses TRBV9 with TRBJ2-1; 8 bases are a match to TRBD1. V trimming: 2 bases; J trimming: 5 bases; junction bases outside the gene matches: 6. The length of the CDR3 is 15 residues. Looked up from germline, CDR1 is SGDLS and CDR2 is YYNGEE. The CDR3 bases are TGTGCCAGCAGCGTTCGGGGACAGGCCAACAATGAGCAGTTCTTC. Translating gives CASSVRGQANNEQFF.

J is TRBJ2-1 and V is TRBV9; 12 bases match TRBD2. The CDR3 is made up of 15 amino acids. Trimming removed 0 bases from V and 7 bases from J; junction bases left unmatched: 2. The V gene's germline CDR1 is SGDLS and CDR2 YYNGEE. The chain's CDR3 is CASSVGTSGRNEQFF. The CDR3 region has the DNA TGTGCCAGCAGCGTAGGTACTAGCGGGAGGAATGAGCAGTTCTTC.

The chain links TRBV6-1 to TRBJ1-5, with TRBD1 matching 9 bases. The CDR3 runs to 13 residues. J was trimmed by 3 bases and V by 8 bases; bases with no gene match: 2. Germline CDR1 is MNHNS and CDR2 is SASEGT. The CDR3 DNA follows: TGTGCCAGCCGGACAGGGGTCAATCAGCCCCAGCATTTT. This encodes CASRTGVNQPQHF.

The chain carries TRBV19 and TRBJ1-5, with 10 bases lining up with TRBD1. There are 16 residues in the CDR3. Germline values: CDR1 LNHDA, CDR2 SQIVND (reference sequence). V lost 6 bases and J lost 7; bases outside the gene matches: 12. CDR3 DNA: TGTGCCAGTAGACGTACCGGGACAGGGGCGCGACAGCCCCAGCATTTT. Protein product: CASRRTGTGARQPQHF.

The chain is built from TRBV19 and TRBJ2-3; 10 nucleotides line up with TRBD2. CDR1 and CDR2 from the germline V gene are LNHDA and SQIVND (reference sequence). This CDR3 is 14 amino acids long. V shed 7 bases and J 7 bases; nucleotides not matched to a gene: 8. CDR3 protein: CASNPAGGPHTQYF. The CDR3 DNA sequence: TGTGCCAGTAACCCAGCGGGAGGGCCACATACGCAGTATTTT.

CDR3 sequence: CASSGGLASEQYF. For the CDR3, the DNA is TGTGCCAGCAGCGGAGGGTTAGCATCCGAGCAGTACTTC. The gene calls are TRBV11-2 and TRBJ2-7; tentative D call: TRBD2 (6 bases). Germline V gene sequence: CDR1 SGHAT, CDR2 FQNNGV. This CDR3 is built from 13 residues. The V and J ends lost 5 bases and 6 bases respectively, with 14 bases between them.

The CDR3 reads CASSRRQGSNATNEKLFF. The CDR3 DNA is TGTGCCAGTAGTCGTCGGCAGGGGAGTAATGCAACTAATGAAAAACTGTTTTTT. The rearrangement links TRBV19 to TRBJ1-4, with TRBD1 as a possible D gene (6 bases). CDR3 length equals 18 residues. The germline V gene encodes CDR1 LNHDA and CDR2 SQIVND (reference sequence). Between the trimmed V and J ends, which lost 5 bases and 0 bases, there was a span of 19 bases.

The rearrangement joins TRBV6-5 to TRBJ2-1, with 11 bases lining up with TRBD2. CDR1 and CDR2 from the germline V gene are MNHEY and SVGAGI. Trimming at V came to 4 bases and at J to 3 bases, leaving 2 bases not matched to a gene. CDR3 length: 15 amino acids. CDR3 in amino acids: CASSSGTSGYNEQFF. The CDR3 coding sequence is TGTGCCAGCAGTTCCGGGACTAGCGGCTACAATGAGCAGTTCTTC.

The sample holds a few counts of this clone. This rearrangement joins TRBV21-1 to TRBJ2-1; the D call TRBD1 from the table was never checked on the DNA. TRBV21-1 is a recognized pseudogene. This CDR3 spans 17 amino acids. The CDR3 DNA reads TGTGCCAGCAGCAAGTGCCCGACAGGGGTTGGTGGCAATGAGCAGTTCTTC. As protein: CASSKCPTGVGGNEQFF.

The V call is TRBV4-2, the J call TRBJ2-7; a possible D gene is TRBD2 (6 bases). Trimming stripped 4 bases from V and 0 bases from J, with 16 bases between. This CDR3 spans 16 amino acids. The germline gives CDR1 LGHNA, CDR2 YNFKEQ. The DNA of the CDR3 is TGTGCCAGCAGCCCCTTTCCGACGGGGGACTCCTACGAGCAGTACTTC. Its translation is CASSPFPTGDSYEQYF.

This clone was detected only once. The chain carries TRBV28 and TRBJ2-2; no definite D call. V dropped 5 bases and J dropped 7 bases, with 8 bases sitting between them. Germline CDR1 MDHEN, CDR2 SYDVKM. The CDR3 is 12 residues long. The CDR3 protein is CASSPTNGELFF. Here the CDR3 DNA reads TGTGCCAGCAGTCCCACAAACGGGGAGCTGTTTTTT.

Written as DNA, the CDR3 is TGTGCCAGCAGCCCCGGGACTAGCGGCCTCTACGAGCAGTACTTC. It is translated as CASSPGTSGLYEQYF. The chain has TRBV9 and TRBJ2-7; 11 bases are shared with TRBD2. This CDR3 contains 15 residues. Germline V gene lookup returns CDR1 SGDLS and CDR2 YYNGEE. J was trimmed by 3 bases and V by 4 bases; bases with no gene match: 6.